A single sample gave rise to the 13 T cell receptor beta chains below, sequenced in a study of blood T cell repertoires in COVID-19. Profiling relied on immunoSEQ multiplex PCR, and the TCRdb table lists in-frame clones only, not all of them. Of around 15,000 clones listed, around 77% were seen once; the top ten hold approximately 15%. Material: peripheral blood. These receptors originate from a human donor in a cohort sampled during active COVID-19.

The CDR3 loop reads CASSRRGTYEQYF. CDR3 DNA sequence: TGTGCCAGCAGCCGCAGGGGGACCTACGAGCAGTACTTC. J is TRBJ2-7 and V is TRBV3-1 (or the pseudogene TRBV3-2); 7 bases match TRBD1. J gave up 2 bases and V 4 bases, and 2 bases lay outside the gene matches. This CDR3 has 13 residues. CDR1 and CDR2 (germline): LGHDT, YNNKEL (reference sequence).

This clone occurred once. This chain links TRBV9 with TRBJ2-1; 7 bases match TRBD2. The CDR3 totals 16 residues. The germline V gene has CDR1 SGDLS and CDR2 YYNGEE. V gave up 4 bases and J gave up 4 bases; unmatched junction bases: 11. Here the CDR3 reads CASSPLLGGGYNEQFF. The CDR3 DNA reads as TGTGCCAGCAGCCCCCTTTTAGGCGGGGGATACAATGAGCAGTTCTTC.

The sample holds a few counts of this clone. The V gene is TRBV2, the J gene TRBJ1-6; tentatively, D is TRBD1 (6 bases). Trimming pared 6 bases from V and 9 bases from J, leaving 24 bases between. Germline CDR1 reads SNHLY; CDR2 reads FYNNEI. CDR3 size: 17 residues. The CDR3: CASRLTQTGPGGSPLHF. CDR3 nucleotide sequence: TGTGCCAGCAGACTCACTCAGACAGGTCCTGGTGGTTCACCCCTCCACTTT.

The CDR3 reads CATSRDLEGTQYF. The CDR3 coding sequence is TGTGCCACCAGCAGAGATCTGGAGGGTACGCAGTATTTT. This chain links TRBV15 with TRBJ2-3, with D maybe TRBD2 (6 bases). From germline, CDR1 is LNHNV and CDR2 YYDKDF (reference sequence). With 0 bases removed from V and 8 bases from J, the gap between germline ends came to 9 bases. CDR3 size: 13 residues.

The chain is built from TRBV19 and TRBJ1-5; perhaps TRBD1 as D (5 bases). Germline assignment: CDR1 LNHDA and CDR2 SQIVND (reference sequence). V was cut by 3 bases and J by 11 bases, with 20 bases left in between. This CDR3 spans 15 amino acids. The CDR3 reads CASSIPLGGDGTQHF. As DNA, the CDR3 is TGTGCCAGTAGTATCCCCCTCGGGGGGGATGGGACCCAGCATTTT.

This clone has more than one count but fewer than ten. The rearrangement links TRBV7-6 to TRBJ2-2; D remains ambiguous. The CDR3 runs 15 residues. CDR1 and CDR2 (germline): SGHVS, FNYEAQ. Trimming pared 2 bases from V and 2 bases from J, leaving 9 bases between. The CDR3 DNA sequence: TGTGCCAGCAGCTTAAGTCAGATCAACACCGGGGAGCTGTTTTTT. This gives the protein CASSLSQINTGELFF.

The chain carries TRBV10-3 and TRBJ2-1, with D perhaps TRBD2 (7 bases). Germline V gives CDR1 ENHRY, CDR2 SYGVKD. V lost 10 bases and J lost 4, with 14 bases in between. The CDR3 consists of 13 residues. CDR3 region: CATSGGPYNEQFF. The CDR3 coding sequence is TGTGCCACTTCCGGGGGGCCGTACAATGAGCAGTTCTTC.

The chain is built from TRBV6-5 and TRBJ2-7; 11 positions agree with TRBD1. The CDR3 has 14 residues. CDR1 and CDR2 from the germline V gene are MNHEY and SVGAGI. With V trimmed by 0 bases and J by 6 bases, 1 base remained unmatched. The CDR3 region has the DNA TGTGCCAGCAGTTACTCCGGGACAGGGGGCGAGCAGTACTTC. It codes for CASSYSGTGGEQYF.

The chain uses TRBV27 and TRBJ2-5; possible D gene TRBD1, 6 bases. The CDR3 totals 15 residues. Looked up from germline, CDR1 is MNHEY and CDR2 is SMNVEV (reference sequence). The V gene lost 4 bases and the J gene lost 5 bases, with 17 bases spanning the gap. DNA of the CDR3: TGTGCCAGCAGTTCGTTTGTGGGGGCCCGGGAGACCCAGTACTTC. Translating gives CASSSFVGARETQYF.

The chain carries TRBV3-1 (or the pseudogene TRBV3-2) and TRBJ1-1, with 9 nucleotides matching TRBD1. Germline lookup yields CDR1 LGHDT and CDR2 YNNKEL (reference sequence). J was trimmed by 11 bases and V by 0 bases; bases with no gene match: 16. This CDR3 spans 17 amino acids. In nucleotides, the CDR3 is TGTGCCAGCAGCCAAGACGGGGACAGGGTCGACCCTACGCCCGCTTTCTTT. Its translation is CASSQDGDRVDPTPAFF.

CDR3 DNA: TGTGCCAGCAGTTTATCAGGCAGGGGGGACTACGAGCAGTACTTC. Amino acid sequence: CASSLSGRGDYEQYF. The J gene is TRBJ2-7, the V gene TRBV27, with a possible D match to TRBD1 (7 bases). Germline CDR1 reads MNHEY; CDR2 reads SMNVEV (reference sequence). CDR3 size: 15 residues. Deletions cut 0 bases from V and 3 bases from J, with 12 bases between.

This clone was seen once. The chain's CDR3 is CASSPARAGEQYF. CDR3 nucleotide sequence: TGTGCCAGCTCACCAGCCAGGGCGGGAGAGCAGTACTTC. V and J are TRBV18 and TRBJ2-7, with D perhaps matching TRBD2 (6 bases). The germline gives CDR1 KGHSH, CDR2 LQKENI. This CDR3 contains 13 residues. The germline V and J ends were trimmed by 2 bases and 7 bases, with 12 bases remaining between them.

The chain combines TRBV27 with TRBJ2-1; TRBD2 matches at 8 bases. Looked up from germline, CDR1 is MNHEY and CDR2 is SMNVEV (reference sequence). V shed 4 bases, J shed 4 bases, and the junction held 3 bases outside the gene matches. The CDR3 has 14 residues. CDR3 DNA sequence: TGTGCCAGCAGTTCGGGACTAGAGTACAATGAGCAGTTCTTC. Protein product: CASSSGLEYNEQFF.